The 24 T cell receptor beta chains in this list originate from one sample, sequenced in a study of cytomegalovirus exposure and HLA in healthy donors. The PCR was carried out with 60 Vbeta primers and 13 Jbeta primers. TCRdb's copy holds only in-frame clones and misses some; the assay was immunoSEQ multiplex PCR. The sample records 150,000 to 200,000 clones, around three quarters being singletons. What was sequenced was PBMCs. The origin of the receptors is a woman in her thirties in good health and CMV-seropositive.

Written as DNA, the CDR3 is TGTGCCAGCAGTCCTCCCCGGGGGAGCTCCTACGAGCAGTACTTC. Translated: CASSPPRGSSYEQYF. V gene TRBV28 combines with J gene TRBJ2-7, with D maybe TRBD2 (6 bases). V was pared by 5 bases and J by 0 bases, with 14 bases between. This CDR3 has 15 amino acids. In germline, CDR1 is MDHEN, CDR2 SYDVKM.

Turning to this clone: At one end the junction does not follow the germline gene, possibly because of a read error. The V and J genes are TRBV7-2 and TRBJ2-7, with D hard to call. The CDR3 covers 12 residues. CDR1 is SGHTA and CDR2 is FQGNSA in the germline V gene. The CDR3: CASSFLSFEQYF. For the CDR3, the DNA is TGTGCCAGCAGCTTTCTTTCCTTCGAGCAGTACTTC.

The chain joins TRBV6-5 to TRBJ2-1, with D possibly TRBD1 on 6 matching bases. CDR3 length: 12 residues. Per germline, CDR1 MNHEY and CDR2 SVGAGI. V lost 4 bases and J lost 5, with 6 bases in between. In DNA, the CDR3 is TGTGCCAGCAGTTGGGGGCACAATGAGCAGTTCTTC. Its translation is CASSWGHNEQFF.

This clone was seen just once. This sequence joins TRBV29-1 and TRBJ2-5; D is uncertain. The length of the CDR3 is 13 residues. Germline CDR1 SQVTM, CDR2 ANQGSEA. Trimming shortened V by 7 bases and J by 2 bases, and 14 bases separated the two germline ends. This CDR3 is CSAVGYKQETQYF. DNA of the CDR3: TGCAGCGCTGTTGGTTACAAACAAGAGACCCAGTACTTC.

This chain connects TRBV28 to TRBJ2-7; D is undetermined. Trimming removed 6 bases from V and 4 bases from J, with 10 bases in between. The CDR3 covers 12 residues. Germline V CDR1 and CDR2: MDHEN, SYDVKM. CDR3 coding DNA: TGTGCCAGCAGGTCGGGTGGGTACGAGCAGTACTTC. Its protein product is CASRSGGYEQYF.

This clone was found once. The chain employs TRBV5-5 and TRBJ1-5; 7 bases agree with TRBD1. J lost 7 bases, V lost 3 bases, and 4 bases had no gene match. Germline V CDR1 and CDR2: SGHKS, YYEKEE (reference sequence). This CDR3 has 13 amino acids. The CDR3 protein is CASSSDRPQPQHF. CDR3 in DNA: TGTGCCAGCAGCTCGGACAGGCCCCAGCCCCAGCATTTT.

This clone has only one observation. The rearrangement joins TRBV7-9 to TRBJ2-2, with TRBD2 matching over 10 bases. The J segment lost 4 bases and the V segment lost 7 bases, leaving 3 bases of the junction unmatched. Germline values: CDR1 SEHNR, CDR2 FQNEAQ (reference sequence). This CDR3 has 14 amino acids. CDR3 bases: TGTGCCAGCATCACTAGCGGGATCACCGGGGAGCTGTTTTTT. The encoded protein is CASITSGITGELFF.

As to this clone: The germline gene is not matched at one end of the junction; a read error may be the cause. The V gene is TRBV27, the J gene TRBJ1-1, with unresolved D. The length of the CDR3 is 12 residues. CDR1 is MNHEY, CDR2 SMNVEV, per germline (reference sequence). CDR3 sequence reads: CASRGANPEAFF. The CDR3 DNA is TGTGCCAGCAGGGGCGCGAACCCTGAAGCTTTCTTT.

The chain employs TRBV18 and TRBJ2-2, with D tentatively TRBD1 (5 bases). Trimming cost V 4 bases and J 2 bases, with 14 bases left between them. The CDR3 has 16 residues. CDR1 is KGHSH and CDR2 is LQKENI in the germline V gene. CDR3 region: CASSLTTDRNTGELFF. The CDR3 nucleotides are TGTGCCAGCTCACTTACTACTGACAGAAACACCGGGGAGCTGTTTTTT.

The genes are TRBV7-9 and TRBJ2-5; no clear D gene. The CDR3 is 13 residues long. The germline CDR1 and CDR2 sequences are SEHNR and FQNEAQ (reference sequence). Deletions cut 1 base from V and 4 bases from J, with 7 bases between. The CDR3: CASSLGSAETQYF. The CDR3, as DNA: TGTGCCAGCAGCTTAGGGAGCGCAGAGACCCAGTACTTC.

V usage is TRBV4-3 and J usage is TRBJ2-7; 8 positions agree with TRBD1. J was trimmed by 6 bases and V by 0 bases; bases with no gene match: 7. The CDR3 runs 15 residues. Germline values: CDR1 LGHNA, CDR2 YSLEER. CDR3 sequence reads: CASSQDPQGAVEQYF. The CDR3, as DNA: TGCGCCAGCAGCCAAGATCCCCAGGGGGCTGTCGAGCAGTACTTC.

The chain uses TRBV6-5 and TRBJ1-2; TRBD1 matches 10 bases. The CDR3 contains 14 residues. The V gene's germline CDR1 is MNHEY and CDR2 SVGAGI. The V segment lost 5 bases and the J segment 8 bases; nucleotides outside the gene matches: 8. CDR3 in amino acids: CASSITGTGAGYTF. CDR3 in DNA: TGTGCCAGCAGTATCACCGGGACAGGGGCAGGCTACACCTTC.

V and J are TRBV12-5 and TRBJ2-5, with 7 bases aligning to TRBD1. The CDR3 loop spans 13 amino acids. Trimming at V came to 0 bases and at J to 5 bases, leaving 0 bases not matched to a gene. Looked up from germline, CDR1 is LGHNT and CDR2 is FRNRAP. CDR3 sequence: CASGLVQGETQYF. The CDR3 DNA follows: TGTGCTAGTGGTTTGGTACAGGGGGAGACCCAGTACTTC. Full variable domain (rest looked up from reference TRBV12-5 and TRBJ2-5): DARVTQTPRHKVTEMGQEVTMRCQPILGHNTVFWYRQTMMQGLELLAYFRNRAPLDDSGMPKDRFSAEMPDATLATLKIQPSEPRDSAVYFCASGLVQGETQYFGPGTRLLVL.

On this clone itself: The sample contains more than one DNA sequence encoding this CDR3. This sequence joins TRBV9 and TRBJ1-1, with D unresolved. There are 14 residues in the CDR3. CDR1 SGDLS and CDR2 YYNGEE come from the germline V gene. Trimming pared 1 base from V and 1 base from J, leaving 8 bases between. CDR3 sequence reads: CASSVTGANTEAFF. Here the CDR3 DNA reads TGTGCCAGCAGCGTAACGGGTGCGAACACTGAAGCTTTCTTT.

This clone was seen once. The chain links TRBV5-6 to TRBJ2-1, with a tentative D call TRBD1 (7 bases). CDR1 and CDR2 (germline): SGHDT, YYEEEE. The CDR3 extends over 16 amino acids. V lost 2 bases and J 9 bases, leaving 21 bases between the germline ends. Here the CDR3 DNA reads TGTGCCAGCAGCTTTCTTGGAGGGGGCTTAGTAAGTGAGCAGTTCTTC. This translates into CASSFLGGGLVSEQFF. Complete variable domain (other parts from reference TRBV5-6 and TRBJ2-1): DAGVTQSPTHLIKTRGQQVTLRCSPKSGHDTVSWYQQALGQGPQFIFQYYEEEERQRGNFPDRFSGHQFPNYSSELNVNALLLGDSALYLCASSFLGGGLVSEQFFGPGTRLTVL.

The chain uses TRBV28 and TRBJ2-2, with D unresolved. From germline, CDR1 is MDHEN and CDR2 SYDVKM. The CDR3 runs to 15 residues. With 3 bases removed from V and 0 bases from J, the gap between germline ends came to 8 bases. The CDR3 reads CASSFVTANTGELFF. As DNA, the CDR3 is TGTGCCAGCAGTTTCGTAACAGCGAACACCGGGGAGCTGTTTTTT.

The chain employs TRBV5-1 and TRBJ2-7; TRBD2 matches 14 bases. The germline V gene has CDR1 SGHRS and CDR2 YFSETQ. V shed 4 bases and J 5 bases; nucleotides not matched to a gene: 11. This CDR3 spans 17 amino acids. The CDR3 nucleotides are TGCGCCAGCAGCCCCGGGACTAGCGGGGGCCTACGGGACGAGCAGTACTTC. Its translation: CASSPGTSGGLRDEQYF.

The rearrangement links TRBV10-3 to TRBJ2-7, with 10 bases lining up with TRBD2. This CDR3 is 16 amino acids long. Per the germline V gene, CDR1 is ENHRY and CDR2 is SYGVKD. The trim removed 8 bases at V and 1 base at J, leaving 11 bases unmatched. The CDR3 bases are TGTGCCATCCGGACGGCTAGCGGGAGCATGTCCTACGAGCAGTACTTC. Protein: CAIRTASGSMSYEQYF.

The chain uses TRBV29-1 and TRBJ2-7; D is unresolved. V was cut by 1 base and J by 3 bases, with 4 bases left in between. CDR1 SQVTM and CDR2 ANQGSEA come from the germline V gene. The CDR3 contains 11 residues. The CDR3 DNA reads as TGCAGCGTTGAAGTCCGCTACGAGCAGTACTTC. It encodes CSVEVRYEQYF.

This clone turned up a few times. This rearrangement joins TRBV5-4 to TRBJ1-4, with D perhaps matching TRBD1 (5 bases). CDR1 and CDR2 from the germline V gene are SGHNT and YYREEE (reference sequence). V was clipped by 0 bases and J by 4 bases, with 7 bases between them. This CDR3 has 14 amino acids. The CDR3 sequence: CASSLGGVNEKLFF. The CDR3 nucleotides are TGTGCCAGCAGCTTGGGGGGGGTTAATGAAAAACTGTTTTTT.

The rearrangement links TRBV9 to TRBJ1-3; perhaps TRBD1 as D (5 bases). Trimming took 4 bases from V and 3 from J, leaving 14 bases between them. Germline CDR1 SGDLS, CDR2 YYNGEE. The CDR3 contains 15 residues. This chain's CDR3 is CASSIQGGGGNTIYF. CDR3 DNA: TGTGCCAGCAGCATCCAGGGAGGAGGTGGAAACACCATATATTTT.

The chain recombines TRBV11-2 with TRBJ1-5; possibly TRBD1 for D (5 bases). CDR1 and CDR2 (germline): SGHAT, FQNNGV. V was shortened by 1 base and J by 7 bases, with 17 bases between the two germline ends. The CDR3 runs 16 residues. As DNA, the CDR3 is TGTGCCAGCAGCTTAGGTGTAGGGGAAGGATGGCAGCCCCAGCATTTT. This translates into CASSLGVGEGWQPQHF.

This chain uses TRBV19 with TRBJ2-1; 7 bases match TRBD2. Germline V gene sequence: CDR1 LNHDA, CDR2 SQIVND (reference sequence). The junction had 5 bases not matched to a gene; V was cut back by 3 bases and J by 6 bases. The CDR3 is made up of 14 amino acids. The CDR3 region is CASSIGGGGNEQFF. The DNA of the CDR3 is TGTGCCAGTAGTATTGGCGGGGGAGGCAATGAGCAGTTCTTC.

J is TRBJ2-3 and V is TRBV7-6, with TRBD2 matching over 14 bases. The trim removed 1 base at V and 3 bases at J, leaving 3 bases unmatched. This CDR3 region has 17 residues. The germline gives CDR1 SGHVS, CDR2 FNYEAQ. CDR3 bases: TGTGCCAGCAGCTTAGGACTAGCGGGGGGGCTTACAGATACGCAGTATTTT. This gives the protein CASSLGLAGGLTDTQYF.